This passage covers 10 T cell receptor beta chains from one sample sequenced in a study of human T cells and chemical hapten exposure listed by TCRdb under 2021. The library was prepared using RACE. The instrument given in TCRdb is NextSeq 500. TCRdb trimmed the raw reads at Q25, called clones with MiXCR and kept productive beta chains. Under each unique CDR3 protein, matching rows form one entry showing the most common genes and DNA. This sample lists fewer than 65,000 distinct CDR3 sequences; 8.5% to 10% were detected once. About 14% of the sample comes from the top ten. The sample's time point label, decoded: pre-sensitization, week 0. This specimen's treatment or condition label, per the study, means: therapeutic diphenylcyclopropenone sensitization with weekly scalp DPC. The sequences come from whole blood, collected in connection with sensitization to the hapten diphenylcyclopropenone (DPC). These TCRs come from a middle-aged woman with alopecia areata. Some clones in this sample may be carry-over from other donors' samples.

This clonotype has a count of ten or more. This CDR3 reads CASSPTPSGVKTQYF. Written as DNA, the CDR3 is TGCGCCAGCAGCCCAACTCCTAGCGGGGTGAAGACCCAGTACTTC. The V and J genes are TRBV5-1 and TRBJ2-5, with 9 bases matching TRBD2. Trimming at V came to 4 bases and at J to 6 bases, leaving 10 bases not matched to a gene. CDR1 is SGHRS and CDR2 is YFSETQ in the germline V gene. The CDR3 loop spans 15 amino acids.

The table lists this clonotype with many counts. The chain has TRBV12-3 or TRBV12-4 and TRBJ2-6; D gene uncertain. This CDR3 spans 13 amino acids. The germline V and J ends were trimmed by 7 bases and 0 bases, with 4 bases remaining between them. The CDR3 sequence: CASTPSGANVLTF. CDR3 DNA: TGTGCCAGCACCCCCTCTGGGGCCAACGTCCTGACTTTC.

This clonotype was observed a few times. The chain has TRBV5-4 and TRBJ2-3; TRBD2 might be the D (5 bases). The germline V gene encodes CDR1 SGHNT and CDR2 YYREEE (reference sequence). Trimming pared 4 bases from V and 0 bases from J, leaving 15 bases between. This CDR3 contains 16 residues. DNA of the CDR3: TGTGCCAGCAGCGCTGTTTCGAGGGCTAGCACAGATACGCAGTATTTT. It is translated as CASSAVSRASTDTQYF.

The CDR3 sequence: CAISESTGQETQYF. In DNA form, the CDR3 reads TGTGCCATCAGTGAGTCTACAGGCCAAGAGACCCAGTACTTC. The chain employs TRBV10-3 and TRBJ2-5; tentatively, D is TRBD1 (5 bases). V lost 0 bases to trimming and J lost 1 base, with 6 bases between them. The CDR3 length is 14 residues. Germline values: CDR1 ENHRY, CDR2 SYGVKD.

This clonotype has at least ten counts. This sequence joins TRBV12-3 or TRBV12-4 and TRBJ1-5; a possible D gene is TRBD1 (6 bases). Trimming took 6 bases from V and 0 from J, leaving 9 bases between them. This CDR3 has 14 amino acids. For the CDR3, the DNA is TGTGCCAGCAGGAGGGGGGTTAGCAATCAGCCCCAGCATTTT. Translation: CASRRGVSNQPQHF.

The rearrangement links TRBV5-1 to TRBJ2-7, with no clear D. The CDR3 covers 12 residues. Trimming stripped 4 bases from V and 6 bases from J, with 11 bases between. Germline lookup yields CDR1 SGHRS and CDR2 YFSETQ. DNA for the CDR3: TGCGCCAGCAGCCACCCCGGTCCCGAGCAGTACTTC. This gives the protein CASSHPGPEQYF. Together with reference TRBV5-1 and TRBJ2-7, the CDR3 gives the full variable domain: KAGVTQTPRYLIKTRGQQVTLSCSPISGHRSVSWYQQTPGQGLQFLFEYFSETQRNKGNFPGRFSGRQFSNSRSEMNVSTLELGDSALYLCASSHPGPEQYFGPGTRLTVT.

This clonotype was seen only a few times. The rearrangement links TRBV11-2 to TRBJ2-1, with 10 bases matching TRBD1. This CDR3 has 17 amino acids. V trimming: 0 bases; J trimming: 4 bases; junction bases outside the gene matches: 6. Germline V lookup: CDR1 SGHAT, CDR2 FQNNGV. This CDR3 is CASSLDPGTGAYNEQFF. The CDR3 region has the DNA TGTGCCAGCAGCTTAGATCCCGGGACAGGGGCTTACAATGAGCAGTTCTTC.

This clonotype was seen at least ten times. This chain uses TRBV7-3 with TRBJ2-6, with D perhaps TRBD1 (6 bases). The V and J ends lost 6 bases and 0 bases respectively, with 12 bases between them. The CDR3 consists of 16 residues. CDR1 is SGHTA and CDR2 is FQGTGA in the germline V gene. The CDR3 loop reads CASSGQSGSGANVLTF. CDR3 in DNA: TGTGCCAGCAGTGGACAGTCAGGCTCTGGGGCCAACGTCCTGACTTTC.

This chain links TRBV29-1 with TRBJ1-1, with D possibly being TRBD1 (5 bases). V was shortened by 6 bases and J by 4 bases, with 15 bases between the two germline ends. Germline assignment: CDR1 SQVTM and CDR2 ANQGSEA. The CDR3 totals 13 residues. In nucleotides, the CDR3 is TGCAGCGTGGCAGGGATATTAGGCACTGAAGCTTTCTTT. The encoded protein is CSVAGILGTEAFF.

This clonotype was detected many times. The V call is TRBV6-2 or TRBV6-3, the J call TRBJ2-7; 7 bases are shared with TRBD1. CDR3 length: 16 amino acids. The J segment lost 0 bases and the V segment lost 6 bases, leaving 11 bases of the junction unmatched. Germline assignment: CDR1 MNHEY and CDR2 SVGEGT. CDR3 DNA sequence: TGTGCCAGCAGAGATCTGGACAGGCCACTCTCCTACGAGCAGTACTTC. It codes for CASRDLDRPLSYEQYF.